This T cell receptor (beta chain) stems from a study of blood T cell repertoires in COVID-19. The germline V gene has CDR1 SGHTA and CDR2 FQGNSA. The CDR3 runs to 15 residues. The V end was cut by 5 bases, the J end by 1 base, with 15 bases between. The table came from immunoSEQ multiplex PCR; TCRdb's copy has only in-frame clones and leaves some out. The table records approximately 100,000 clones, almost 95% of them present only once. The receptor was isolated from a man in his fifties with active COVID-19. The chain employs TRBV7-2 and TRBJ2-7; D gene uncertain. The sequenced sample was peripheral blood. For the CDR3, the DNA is TGTGCCAGCAGCCTGGCTTTGAGCGCATCCTACGAGCAGTACTTC. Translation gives CASSLALSASYEQYF. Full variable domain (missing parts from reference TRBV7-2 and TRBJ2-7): GAGVSQSPSNKVTEKGKDVELRCDPISGHTALYWYRQSLGQGLEFLIYFQGNSAPDKSGLPSDRFSAERTGGSVSTLTIQRTQQEDSAVYLCASSLALSASYEQYFGPGTRLTVT.